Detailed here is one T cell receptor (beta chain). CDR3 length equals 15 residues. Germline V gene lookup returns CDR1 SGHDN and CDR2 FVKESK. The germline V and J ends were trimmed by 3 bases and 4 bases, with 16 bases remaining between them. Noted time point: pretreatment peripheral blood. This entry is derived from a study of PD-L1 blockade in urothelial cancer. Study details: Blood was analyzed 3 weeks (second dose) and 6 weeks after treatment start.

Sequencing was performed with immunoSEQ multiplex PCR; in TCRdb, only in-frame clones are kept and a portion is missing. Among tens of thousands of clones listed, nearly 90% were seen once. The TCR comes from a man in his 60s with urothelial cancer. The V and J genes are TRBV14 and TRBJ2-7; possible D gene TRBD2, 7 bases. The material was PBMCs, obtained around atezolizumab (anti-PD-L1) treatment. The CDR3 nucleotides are TGTGCCAGCAGCCAGTCCGAGGGGGGGAGATACGAGCAGTACTTC. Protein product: CASSQSEGGRYEQYF.